This T cell receptor (beta chain) was sequenced during a study of a mutant IDH1 vaccine in newly diagnosed glioma. Sample time point: week 47, end of study. Vaccination comprised doses that each held 300 ug of mutant IDH1 20-mer peptide, plus topical imiquimod. Sequenced by immunoSEQ multiplex PCR; TCRdb stores in-frame clones only, minus some. This sample has approximately 84,000 clones, with 75% to 90% found just once. As concerns this clone: The antigen remains undetermined.

The study's findings and limits: Researchers report vaccine-induced immune responses in roughly 93% of patients.

V lost 2 bases, J lost 2 bases, and 22 bases lay in between. Germline loops: CDR1 MDHEN, CDR2 SYDVKM. The length of the CDR3 is 19 residues. The sequencing here drew on PBMCs, taken from a glioma patient whose treatment included an IDH1 peptide vaccine. The chain has TRBV28 and TRBJ2-1; D gene uncertain. This TCR came from a man aged 35-49 years with glioma. The CDR3 spells CASSLGLASRTPAYNEQFF. CDR3 in DNA: TGTGCCAGCAGTTTAGGTCTCGCGTCGAGAACCCCCGCCTACAATGAGCAGTTCTTC. Variable domain in full (rest from reference TRBV28 and TRBJ2-1): DVKVTQSSRYLVKRTGEKVFLECVQDMDHENMFWYRQDPGLGLRLIYFSYDVKMKEKGDIPEGYSVSREKKERFSLILESASTNQTSMYLCASSLGLASRTPAYNEQFFGPGTRLTVL.